Each of the 13 T cell receptor beta chains below was sequenced from the same sample in a study of post-analysis software for immune sequencing data (dated by TCRdb to between 2015 and 2016). What the work shows at the level of the full study, not this receptor alone: Patients showed significantly higher frequencies than controls for about 5 TRBV segments, among them TRBV5-6, TRBV5-1 and TRBV20-1.

These TCRs' antigens remain unknown. The library was generated by PCR. TCRdb records Illumina HiSeq 2500 as the sequencer. To reduce PCR and sequencing biases, unique molecular identifiers were built into the TCR beta cDNA libraries. The public reads were run again by TCRdb, first through fastp at Q25 and then through MiXCR, and only productive beta chains were kept. Identical CDR3 protein sequences are pooled into one entry, listed with their most common genes and DNA. This sample lists 750,000 to 950,000 distinct CDR3 sequences; roughly half were detected once. 4.6% of the sample belongs to the ten largest clones. Sequencing used blood. The receptors derive from a girl aged 5-17 years with multiple sclerosis.

V usage is TRBV3-1 and J usage is TRBJ2-7; TRBD2 aligns across 13 bases. The trim removed 0 bases at V and 2 bases at J, leaving 7 bases unmatched. CDR1 and CDR2 (germline): LGHDT, YNNKEL (reference sequence). The CDR3 totals 18 residues. CDR3 nucleotides: TGTGCCAGCAGCCAAGAACTAGCGGGAGGGCCGAGAACCTACGAGCAGTACTTC. Amino acids: CASSQELAGGPRTYEQYF.

The rearrangement links TRBV13 to TRBJ2-1; 12 nucleotides match TRBD2. Trimming removed 11 bases from V and 7 bases from J; junction bases left unmatched: 9. CDR3 size: 14 residues. The germline V gene has CDR1 PRHDT and CDR2 FYEKMQ (reference sequence). DNA for the CDR3: TGTGCCTCCACCGGTGGACTAGCGGGAAATGAGCAGTTCTTC. Protein: CASTGGLAGNEQFF. The entire variable domain, with the rest obtained from reference TRBV13 and TRBJ2-1, is as follows: AAGVIQSPRHLIKEKRETATLKCYPIPRHDTVYWYQQGPGQDPQFLISFYEKMQSDKGSIPDRFSAQQFSDYHSELNMSSLELGDSALYFCASTGGLAGNEQFFGPGTRLTVL.

The rearrangement links TRBV18 to TRBJ1-1, with TRBD1 matching 8 bases. The trim removed 5 bases at V and 2 bases at J, leaving 4 bases unmatched. Looked up from germline, CDR1 is KGHSH and CDR2 is LQKENI. The CDR3 runs 14 residues. CDR3 residues: CASSTTGANTEAFF. In nucleotides, the CDR3 is TGTGCCAGCTCAACGACAGGGGCCAACACTGAAGCTTTCTTT.

This clonotype has a handful of counts. The chain joins TRBV29-1 to TRBJ2-3; possible D gene TRBD1, 6 bases. In germline, CDR1 is SQVTM, CDR2 ANQGSEA. V was pared by 3 bases and J by 3 bases, with 16 bases between. This CDR3 is 15 amino acids long. The CDR3 DNA sequence: TGCAGCGTTGACGATGGGGGCGCCCGTACAGATACGCAGTATTTT. The encoded protein is CSVDDGGARTDTQYF.

This chain's CDR3 is CASSPDTWGYTF. In nucleotides, the CDR3 is TGTGCCAGCTCACCGGACACTTGGGGCTACACCTTC. The V and J genes are TRBV18 and TRBJ1-2; D is perhaps TRBD1 (5 bases). The CDR3 length is 12 residues. The V and J ends lost 3 bases and 8 bases respectively, with 10 bases between them. Germline CDR1 reads KGHSH; CDR2 reads LQKENI.

This clonotype was detected a few times. The chain uses TRBV28 and TRBJ2-5, with D perhaps matching TRBD1 (6 bases). This CDR3 contains 12 residues. Trimming stripped 8 bases from V and 4 bases from J, with 11 bases between. The germline V gene has CDR1 MDHEN and CDR2 SYDVKM. The CDR3 loop reads CASQGLLETQYF. The CDR3 DNA reads as TGTGCCAGCCAGGGGTTGTTAGAGACCCAGTACTTC.

This chain links TRBV5-1 with TRBJ1-1; maybe TRBD1 (6 bases). V lost 4 bases to trimming and J lost 2 bases, with 12 bases between them. The germline gives CDR1 SGHRS, CDR2 YFSETQ. The CDR3 is 14 residues long. CDR3 region: CASSARTANTEAFF. The CDR3 DNA reads as TGCGCCAGCAGCGCCCGGACAGCCAACACTGAAGCTTTCTTT.

This clonotype has just a few counts. This chain joins TRBV29-1 and TRBJ2-3; 9 nucleotides line up with TRBD1. The junction had 18 bases not matched to a gene; V was cut back by 6 bases and J by 5 bases. The CDR3 covers 17 residues. Germline-derived CDR1 and CDR2 are SQVTM and ANQGSEA. The CDR3 DNA sequence: TGCAGCGTCGTTGCAAGGGCCGGGACAGGGATTCGAGATACGCAGTATTTT. Amino acids: CSVVARAGTGIRDTQYF.

The chain joins TRBV20-1 to TRBJ2-7; either TRBD1 or TRBD2 may supply D (7 bases each). V was cut by 6 bases and J by 6 bases, with 21 bases left in between. Germline CDR1 and CDR2: DFQATT and SNEGSKA (reference sequence). The CDR3 contains 14 residues. The CDR3 sequence is CSATLRQGGGEQYF. CDR3 sequence (DNA): TGCAGTGCAACACTCCGACAGGGAGGGGGCGAGCAGTACTTC.

This clonotype was seen only once. The gene calls are TRBV11-2 and TRBJ2-3; D is undetermined. The CDR3 runs 15 residues. Trimming stripped 0 bases from V and 4 bases from J, with 11 bases between. CDR1 and CDR2 from the germline V gene are SGHAT and FQNNGV. The CDR3: CASSLDVVVADTQYF. The CDR3 bases are TGTGCCAGCAGCTTAGATGTTGTAGTCGCAGATACGCAGTATTTT.

The rearrangement uses TRBV7-3 and TRBJ2-5, with 7 bases lining up with TRBD2. Trimming cost V 5 bases and J 0 bases; bases outside gene matches: 15. Germline-derived CDR1 and CDR2 are SGHTA and FQGTGA. The CDR3 covers 18 residues. The CDR3 reads CASSDSVKRELYQETQYF. Here the CDR3 DNA reads TGTGCCAGCAGCGACTCGGTTAAGCGGGAACTCTACCAAGAGACCCAGTACTTC.

This clonotype was detected a few times. V gene TRBV4-1 combines with J gene TRBJ2-1; possibly TRBD1 for D (6 bases). Trimming left V 4 bases short and J 9 bases short, with 19 bases between. This CDR3 has 15 amino acids. CDR1 is MGHRA and CDR2 is YSYEKL in the germline V gene. CDR3 sequence reads: CASSPRTTGNSEQFF. In DNA, the CDR3 is TGCGCCAGCAGCCCTAGAACAACAGGGAACAGTGAGCAGTTCTTC.

The chain joins TRBV15 to TRBJ2-7, with D unclear. Looked up from germline, CDR1 is LNHNV and CDR2 is YYDKDF (reference sequence). The CDR3 spans 14 residues. Trimming removed 1 base from V and 2 bases from J, with 9 bases in between. CDR3 amino acids: CATSRVDATYEQYF. CDR3 DNA: TGTGCCACCAGCAGAGTCGACGCTACCTACGAGCAGTACTTC.